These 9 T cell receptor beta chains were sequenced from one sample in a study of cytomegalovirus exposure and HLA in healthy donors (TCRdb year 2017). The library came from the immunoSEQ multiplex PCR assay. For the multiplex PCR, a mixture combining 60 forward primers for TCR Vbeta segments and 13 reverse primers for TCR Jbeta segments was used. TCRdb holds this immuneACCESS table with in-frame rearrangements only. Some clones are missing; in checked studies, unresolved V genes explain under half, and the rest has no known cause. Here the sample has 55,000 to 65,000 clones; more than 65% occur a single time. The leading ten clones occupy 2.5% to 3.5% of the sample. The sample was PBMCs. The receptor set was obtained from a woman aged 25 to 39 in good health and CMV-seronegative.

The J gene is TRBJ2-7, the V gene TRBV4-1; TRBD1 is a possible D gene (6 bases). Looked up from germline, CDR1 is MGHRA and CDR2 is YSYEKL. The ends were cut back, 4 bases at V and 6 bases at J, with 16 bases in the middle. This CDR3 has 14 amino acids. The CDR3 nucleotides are TGCGCCAGCAGCCCAGACAGGTTCCCTCTCGAGCAGTACTTC. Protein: CASSPDRFPLEQYF.

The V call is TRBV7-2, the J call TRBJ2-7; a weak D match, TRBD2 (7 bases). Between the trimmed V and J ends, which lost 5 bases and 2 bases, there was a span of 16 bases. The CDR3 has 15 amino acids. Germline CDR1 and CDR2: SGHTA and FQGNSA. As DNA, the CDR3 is TGTGCCAGCAGCCTTTCCGAGGGGGGGACCTACGAGCAGTACTTC. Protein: CASSLSEGGTYEQYF.

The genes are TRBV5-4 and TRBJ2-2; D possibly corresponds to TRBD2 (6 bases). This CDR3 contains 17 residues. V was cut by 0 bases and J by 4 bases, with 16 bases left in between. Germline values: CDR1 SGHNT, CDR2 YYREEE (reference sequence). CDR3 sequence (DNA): TGTGCCAGCAGCTTGGCCGTGGGAGGAACGGGCACCGGGGAGCTGTTTTTT. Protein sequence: CASSLAVGGTGTGELFF.

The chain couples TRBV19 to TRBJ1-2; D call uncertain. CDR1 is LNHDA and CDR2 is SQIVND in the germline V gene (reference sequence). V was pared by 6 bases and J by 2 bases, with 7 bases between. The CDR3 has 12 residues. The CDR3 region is CASRNQNYGYTF. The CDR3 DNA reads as TGTGCCAGTAGAAATCAAAACTATGGCTACACCTTC.

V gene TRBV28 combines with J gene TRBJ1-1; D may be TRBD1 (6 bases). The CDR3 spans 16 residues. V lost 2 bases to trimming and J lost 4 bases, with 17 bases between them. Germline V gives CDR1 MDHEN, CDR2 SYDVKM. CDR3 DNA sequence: TGTGCCAGCAGTTTAATCTCAAGGGGGATTATCACTGAAGCTTTCTTT. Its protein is CASSLISRGIITEAFF.

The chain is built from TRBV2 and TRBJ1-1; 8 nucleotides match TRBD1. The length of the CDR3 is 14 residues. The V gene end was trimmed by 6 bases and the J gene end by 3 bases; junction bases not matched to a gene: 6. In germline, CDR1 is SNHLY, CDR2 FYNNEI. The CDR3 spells CASSLQGVDTEAFF. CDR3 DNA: TGTGCCAGCAGCTTACAGGGGGTGGACACTGAAGCTTTCTTT. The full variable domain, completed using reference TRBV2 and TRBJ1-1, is EPEVTQTPSHQVTQMGQEVILRCVPISNHLYFYWYRQILGQKVEFLVSFYNNEISEKSEIFDDQFSVERPDGSNFTLKIRSTKLEDSAMYFCASSLQGVDTEAFFGQGTRLTVV.

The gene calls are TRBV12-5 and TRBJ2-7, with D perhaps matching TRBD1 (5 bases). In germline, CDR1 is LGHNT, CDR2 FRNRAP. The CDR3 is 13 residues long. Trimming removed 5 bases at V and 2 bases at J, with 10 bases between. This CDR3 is CASGTDTAYEQYF. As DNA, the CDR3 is TGTGCTAGTGGTACGGACACAGCCTACGAGCAGTACTTC.

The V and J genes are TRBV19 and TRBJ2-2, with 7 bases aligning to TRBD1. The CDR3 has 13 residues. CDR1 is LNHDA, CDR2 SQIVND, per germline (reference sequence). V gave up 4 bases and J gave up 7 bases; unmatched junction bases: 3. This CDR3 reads CASSRGTVGELFF. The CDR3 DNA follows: TGTGCCAGTAGTAGGGGGACAGTCGGGGAGCTGTTTTTT.

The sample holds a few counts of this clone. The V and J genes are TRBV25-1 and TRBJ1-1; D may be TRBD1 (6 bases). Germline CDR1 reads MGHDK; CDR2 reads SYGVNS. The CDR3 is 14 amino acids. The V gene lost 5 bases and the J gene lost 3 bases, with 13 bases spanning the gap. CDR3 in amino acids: CASSSYQGYTEAFF. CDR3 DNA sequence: TGTGCCAGCAGTTCGTATCAGGGGTACACTGAAGCTTTCTTT.